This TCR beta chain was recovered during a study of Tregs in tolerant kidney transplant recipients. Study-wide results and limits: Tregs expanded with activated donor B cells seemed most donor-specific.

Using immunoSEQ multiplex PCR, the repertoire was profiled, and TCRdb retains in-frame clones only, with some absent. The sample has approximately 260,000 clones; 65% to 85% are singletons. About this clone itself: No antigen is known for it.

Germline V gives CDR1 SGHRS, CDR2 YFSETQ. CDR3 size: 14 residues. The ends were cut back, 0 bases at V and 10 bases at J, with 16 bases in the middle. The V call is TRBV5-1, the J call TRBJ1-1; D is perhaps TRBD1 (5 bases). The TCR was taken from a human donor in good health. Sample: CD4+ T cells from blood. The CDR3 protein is CASSLGPSGDGAFF. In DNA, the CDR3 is TGCGCCAGCAGCTTGGGACCGTCGGGGGACGGAGCTTTCTTT.